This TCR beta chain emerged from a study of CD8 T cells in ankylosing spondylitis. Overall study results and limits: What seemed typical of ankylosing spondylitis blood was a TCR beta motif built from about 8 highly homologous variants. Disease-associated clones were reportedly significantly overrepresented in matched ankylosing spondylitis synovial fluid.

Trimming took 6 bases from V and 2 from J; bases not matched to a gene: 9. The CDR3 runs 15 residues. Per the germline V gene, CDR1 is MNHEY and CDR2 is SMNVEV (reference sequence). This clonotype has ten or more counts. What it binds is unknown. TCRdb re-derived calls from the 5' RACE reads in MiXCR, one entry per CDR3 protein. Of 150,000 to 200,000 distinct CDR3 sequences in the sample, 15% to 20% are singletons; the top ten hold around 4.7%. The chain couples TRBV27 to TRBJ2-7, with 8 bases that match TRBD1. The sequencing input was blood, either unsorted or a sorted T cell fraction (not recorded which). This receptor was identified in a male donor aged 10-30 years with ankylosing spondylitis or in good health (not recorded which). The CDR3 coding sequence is TGTGCCAGCAGACCCCAGGGACAGGAGACCTACGAGCAGTACTTC. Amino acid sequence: CASRPQGQETYEQYF.